Shown below are 18 T cell receptor beta chains from a single sample sequenced in a study of T cell repertoires in cytomegalovirus infection (dated by TCRdb to between 2017 and 2020). This sample's treatment or condition label indicates: in vitro stimulation with specific CMV peptide epitopes to enrich CMV-specific T cells. The instrument was an Illumina HiSeq 1500. Using fastp trimming at Q25 and MiXCR clonotype assembly, TCRdb reanalyzed the public sequencing data and kept in-frame beta chains. Every distinct CDR3 protein forms one entry, paired with its most common genes and DNA. The sample records about half a million distinct CDR3 sequences, roughly 42% of which are singletons. The leading ten clones occupy around 45% of the sample. No antigens are known for them. The starting material was cultured PBMCs, obtained from culture after CMV antigen stimulation. All receptors come from a human donor in good health (CMV status not recorded). Some clones in this sample may be carry-over from other donors' samples.

The sample holds a few counts of this clonotype. The genes are TRBV19 and TRBJ2-1; 9 positions agree with TRBD2. The V and J ends lost 7 bases and 5 bases, in that order; junction bases with no gene match: 6. The CDR3 is made up of 14 amino acids. Germline V gene data show CDR1 as LNHDA and CDR2 as SQIVND (reference sequence). The CDR3 DNA reads TGTGCCAGTAACGGGGCGGGAGGGAACAATGAGCAGTTCTTC. Translation gives CASNGAGGNNEQFF.

This clonotype was observed a handful of times. The chain joins TRBV12-5 to TRBJ2-3; TRBD2 might be the D (6 bases). The ends were cut back, 7 bases at V and 3 bases at J, with 14 bases in the middle. The germline CDR1 and CDR2 sequences are LGHNT and FRNRAP. This CDR3 has 14 amino acids. CDR3 DNA: TGTGCTAGTGTCACTGGAGGGAGTACAGATACGCAGTATTTT. Its translation is CASVTGGSTDTQYF. The whole variable domain, filled in from reference TRBV12-5 and TRBJ2-3, reads DARVTQTPRHKVTEMGQEVTMRCQPILGHNTVFWYRQTMMQGLELLAYFRNRAPLDDSGMPKDRFSAEMPDATLATLKIQPSEPRDSAVYFCASVTGGSTDTQYFGPGTRLTVL.

The chain combines TRBV7-7 with TRBJ2-2; the match to TRBD1 covers 9 bases. The CDR3 is 14 residues long. V was pared by 5 bases and J by 5 bases, with 3 bases of the junction left unmatched. From germline, CDR1 is SSHAT and CDR2 FNYEAQ (reference sequence). The CDR3 DNA reads TGTGCCAGCAGCGTCGGACAGGGGACCGGGGAGCTGTTTTTT. Translating it yields CASSVGQGTGELFF. Complete variable domain (other parts from reference TRBV7-7 and TRBJ2-2): GAGVSQSPRYKVTKRGQDVTLRCDPISSHATLYWYQQALGQGPEFLTYFNYEAQPDKSGLPSDRFSAERPEGSISTLTIQRTEQRDSAMYRCASSVGQGTGELFFGEGSRLTVL.

The gene calls are TRBV10-3 and TRBJ2-1, with D possibly being TRBD2 (7 bases). Germline values: CDR1 ENHRY, CDR2 SYGVKD. This CDR3 comprises 13 residues. V dropped 10 bases and J dropped 9 bases, with 19 bases sitting between them. Here the CDR3 reads CATQAGGGGEQFF. CDR3 nucleotide sequence: TGTGCCACCCAAGCAGGCGGGGGCGGTGAGCAGTTCTTC.

This chain uses TRBV27 with TRBJ2-2; weak D call: TRBD1 (6 bases). Trimming left V 6 bases short and J 4 bases short, with 18 bases between. The CDR3 totals 16 residues. Germline V gene lookup returns CDR1 MNHEY and CDR2 SMNVEV (reference sequence). Here the CDR3 reads CASRTLGGKRTGELFF. The CDR3 DNA sequence: TGTGCCAGCAGAACTTTAGGGGGTAAACGCACCGGGGAGCTGTTTTTT.

In its sample, this clonotype was seen a few times. One junction end does not reproduce the germline sequence, and a read error may be involved. The rearrangement joins TRBV7-2 to TRBJ2-1, with TRBD1 matching over 11 bases. The length of the CDR3 is 13 residues. CDR1 is SGHTA, CDR2 FQGNSA, per germline. CDR3: CASSFRDRGERVF. For the CDR3, the DNA is TGTGCCAGCAGCTTCCGGGACAGGGGGGAAAGGGTCTTC.

The rearrangement links TRBV20-1 to TRBJ2-5; 8 bases are shared with TRBD2. Germline V lookup: CDR1 DFQATT, CDR2 SNEGSKA (reference sequence). CDR3 length: 12 residues. Trimming removed 5 bases from V and 5 bases from J; junction bases left unmatched: 4. CDR3 nucleotides: TGCAGTGCTCGGGGGGGCTGGGAGACCCAGTACTTC. Its translation: CSARGGWETQYF.

The chain carries TRBV7-8 and TRBJ2-1, with TRBD1 matching 10 bases. There are 18 residues in the CDR3. Germline CDR1 is SGHVS and CDR2 is FQNEAQ. V trimming: 5 bases; J trimming: 6 bases; junction bases outside the gene matches: 16. CDR3 protein: CASSARTGGTNPPNEQFF. The CDR3 nucleotides read TGTGCCAGCAGCGCCCGGACAGGGGGGACAAACCCACCCAATGAGCAGTTCTTC.

The chain uses TRBV7-2 and TRBJ2-1, with D possibly TRBD2 on 6 matching bases. The CDR3 length is 14 residues. Germline V gene lookup returns CDR1 SGHTA and CDR2 FQGNSA. Trimming left V 4 bases short and J 5 bases short, with 12 bases between. This CDR3 reads CASSSQGGDNEQFF. As DNA, the CDR3 is TGTGCCAGCAGCTCCCAAGGAGGGGACAATGAGCAGTTCTTC.

The CDR3 DNA is TGTGCCATAATTGGGGAGCTGTTTTTT. Amino acids: CAIIGELFF. This chain connects TRBV12-3 or TRBV12-4 to TRBJ2-2; D gene ambiguous. This CDR3 has 9 amino acids. Trimming took 10 bases from V and 8 from J, leaving 5 bases between them.

The chain recombines TRBV6-2 or TRBV6-3 with TRBJ2-7, with unresolved D. V gave up 6 bases and J gave up 0 bases, with 18 bases separating them. Germline V lookup: CDR1 MNHEY, CDR2 SVGEGT. The CDR3 is made up of 16 amino acids. Here the CDR3 DNA reads TGTGCCAGCAGAGGCTTCCGGCCCCTAAGCTCCTACGAGCAGTACTTC. Translated: CASRGFRPLSSYEQYF.

V and J are TRBV25-1 and TRBJ2-3; 9 positions match TRBD1. The CDR3 consists of 17 residues. V lost 2 bases and J lost 5; bases outside the gene matches: 11. From germline, CDR1 is MGHDK and CDR2 SYGVNS. The CDR3 is CASSETPGQGGKDTQYF. In DNA, the CDR3 is TGTGCCAGCAGTGAAACCCCGGGACAGGGTGGAAAAGATACGCAGTATTTT.

The rearrangement links TRBV6-2 or TRBV6-3 to TRBJ2-7, with 10 bases matching TRBD1. The CDR3 consists of 15 residues. Germline lookup yields CDR1 MNHEY and CDR2 SVGEGT. V trimming: 6 bases; J trimming: 5 bases; junction bases outside the gene matches: 10. In nucleotides, the CDR3 is TGTGCCAGCAGCGGCCGAGGACAGGGGGTTGACGAGCAGTACTTC. It codes for CASSGRGQGVDEQYF.

The chain combines TRBV6-2 or TRBV6-3 with TRBJ2-1, with 8 bases identical to TRBD2. Trimming at V came to 6 bases and at J to 5 bases, leaving 15 bases not matched to a gene. This CDR3 has 17 residues. In germline, CDR1 is MNHEY, CDR2 SVGEGT. The CDR3: CASRPPPGTSRDNEQFF. DNA for the CDR3: TGTGCCAGCAGACCGCCCCCGGGGACTAGTCGTGACAATGAGCAGTTCTTC.

This chain links TRBV10-3 with TRBJ2-7; TRBD2 aligns across 8 bases. The V segment lost 7 bases and the J segment 0 bases; nucleotides outside the gene matches: 8. Germline V gene sequence: CDR1 ENHRY, CDR2 SYGVKD. The CDR3 covers 15 residues. DNA for the CDR3: TGTGCCATCACCGCAGGCGGGACTAGCTCCTACGAGCAGTACTTC. Encoded protein: CAITAGGTSSYEQYF.

This clonotype has a handful of counts. V is TRBV7-2 and J is TRBJ1-6; tentatively, D is TRBD1 (5 bases). Germline V gives CDR1 SGHTA, CDR2 FQGNSA. This CDR3 contains 16 residues. V shed 2 bases and J shed 10 bases, with 18 bases lying between them. CDR3 coding DNA: TGTGCCAGCAGCTTATCCCCGTCGTTCCAGGGATCACCCCTCCACTTT. It is translated as CASSLSPSFQGSPLHF. Variable domain in full (rest from reference TRBV7-2 and TRBJ1-6): GAGVSQSPSNKVTEKGKDVELRCDPISGHTALYWYRQSLGQGLEFLIYFQGNSAPDKSGLPSDRFSAERTGGSVSTLTIQRTQQEDSAVYLCASSLSPSFQGSPLHFGNGTRLTVT.

This chain connects TRBV4-1 to TRBJ2-5; D remains ambiguous. V was clipped by 1 base and J by 5 bases, with 11 bases between them. There are 14 residues in the CDR3. The germline V gene encodes CDR1 MGHRA and CDR2 YSYEKL. DNA of the CDR3: TGCGCCAGCAGCCAAGTAGGGCTCGTCGAGACCCAGTACTTC. This gives the protein CASSQVGLVETQYF.

V and J are TRBV2 and TRBJ2-7, with D maybe TRBD2 (7 bases). This CDR3 comprises 18 residues. Germline CDR1 SNHLY, CDR2 FYNNEI. Trimming cost V 0 bases and J 3 bases, with 21 bases left between them. The CDR3 loop is CASSEAREGGGPLYEQYF. The CDR3, as DNA: TGTGCCAGCAGTGAAGCTAGGGAGGGGGGCGGCCCACTCTACGAGCAGTACTTC. Based on the CDR3 plus reference TRBV2 and TRBJ2-7, the full variable domain is EPEVTQTPSHQVTQMGQEVILRCVPISNHLYFYWYRQILGQKVEFLVSFYNNEISEKSEIFDDQFSVERPDGSNFTLKIRSTKLEDSAMYFCASSEAREGGGPLYEQYFGPGTRLTVT.